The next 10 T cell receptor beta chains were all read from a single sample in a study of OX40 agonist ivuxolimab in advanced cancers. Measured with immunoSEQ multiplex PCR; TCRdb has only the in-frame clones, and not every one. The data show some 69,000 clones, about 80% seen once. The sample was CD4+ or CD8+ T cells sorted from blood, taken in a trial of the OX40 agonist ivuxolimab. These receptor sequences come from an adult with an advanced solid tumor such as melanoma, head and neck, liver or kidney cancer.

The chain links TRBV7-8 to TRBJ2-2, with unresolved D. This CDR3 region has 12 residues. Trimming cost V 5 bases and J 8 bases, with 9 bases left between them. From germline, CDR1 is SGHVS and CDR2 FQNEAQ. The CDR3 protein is CASSPKGGELFF. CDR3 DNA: TGTGCCAGCAGCCCGAAAGGGGGGGAGCTGTTTTTT.

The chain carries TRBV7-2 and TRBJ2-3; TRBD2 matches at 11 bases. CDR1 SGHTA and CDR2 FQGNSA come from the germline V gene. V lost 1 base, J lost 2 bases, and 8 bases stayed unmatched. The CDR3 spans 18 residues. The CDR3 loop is CASSLEALAGGSTDTQYF. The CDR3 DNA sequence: TGTGCCAGCAGCTTAGAGGCGCTAGCGGGGGGTTCCACAGATACGCAGTATTTT.

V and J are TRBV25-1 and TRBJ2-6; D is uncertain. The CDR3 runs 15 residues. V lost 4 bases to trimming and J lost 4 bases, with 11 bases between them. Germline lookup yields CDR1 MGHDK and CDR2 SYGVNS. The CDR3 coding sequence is TGTGCCAGCAGTGCCCGGGCTGGAGGGGCCAACGTCCTGACTTTC. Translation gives CASSARAGGANVLTF.

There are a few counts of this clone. The CDR3 coding sequence is TGCGCCAGCATGGGAAATTCCGGACATACGCAGTATTTT. Amino acids: CASMGNSGHTQYF. The V and J genes are TRBV10-2 and TRBJ2-3, with D uncertain. There are 13 residues in the CDR3. Germline CDR1 and CDR2: WSHSY and SAAADI. Trimming left V 7 bases short and J 7 bases short, with 15 bases between.

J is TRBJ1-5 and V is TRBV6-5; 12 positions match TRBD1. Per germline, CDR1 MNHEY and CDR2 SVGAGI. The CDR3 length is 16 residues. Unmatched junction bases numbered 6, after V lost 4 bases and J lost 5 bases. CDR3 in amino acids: CASSSGTGGAYQPQHF. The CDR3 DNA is TGTGCCAGCAGTTCGGGGACAGGGGGCGCCTATCAGCCCCAGCATTTT.

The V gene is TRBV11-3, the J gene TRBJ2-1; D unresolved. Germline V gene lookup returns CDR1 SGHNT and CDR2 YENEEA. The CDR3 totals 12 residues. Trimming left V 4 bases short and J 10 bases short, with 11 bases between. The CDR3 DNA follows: TGTGCCAGCAGCTCCCTACCTCAGGAGCAGTTCTTC. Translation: CASSSLPQEQFF.

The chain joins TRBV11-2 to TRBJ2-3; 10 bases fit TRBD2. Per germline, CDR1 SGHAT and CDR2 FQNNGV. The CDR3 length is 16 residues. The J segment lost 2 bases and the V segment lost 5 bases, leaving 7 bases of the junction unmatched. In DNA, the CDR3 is TGTGCCAGCAGCCCGGGACTAGCGAGGTCCACAGATACGCAGTATTTT. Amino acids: CASSPGLARSTDTQYF.

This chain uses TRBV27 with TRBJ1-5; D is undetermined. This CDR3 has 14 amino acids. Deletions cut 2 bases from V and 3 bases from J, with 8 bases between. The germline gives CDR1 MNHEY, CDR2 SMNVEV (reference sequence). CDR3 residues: CASSLEADNQPQHF. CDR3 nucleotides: TGTGCCAGCAGTTTAGAGGCAGACAATCAGCCCCAGCATTTT.

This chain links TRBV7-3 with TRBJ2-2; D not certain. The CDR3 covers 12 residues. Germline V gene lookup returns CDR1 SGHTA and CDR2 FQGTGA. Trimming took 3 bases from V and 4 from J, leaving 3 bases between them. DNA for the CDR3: TGTGCCAGCAGCTTTGGCACCGGGGAGCTGTTTTTT. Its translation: CASSFGTGELFF.

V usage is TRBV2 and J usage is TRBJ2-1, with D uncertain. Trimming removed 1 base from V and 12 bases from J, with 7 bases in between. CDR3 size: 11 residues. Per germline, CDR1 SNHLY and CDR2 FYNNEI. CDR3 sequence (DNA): TGTGCCAGCAGTGAAGAGGATACGCAGTTCTTC. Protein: CASSEEDTQFF.